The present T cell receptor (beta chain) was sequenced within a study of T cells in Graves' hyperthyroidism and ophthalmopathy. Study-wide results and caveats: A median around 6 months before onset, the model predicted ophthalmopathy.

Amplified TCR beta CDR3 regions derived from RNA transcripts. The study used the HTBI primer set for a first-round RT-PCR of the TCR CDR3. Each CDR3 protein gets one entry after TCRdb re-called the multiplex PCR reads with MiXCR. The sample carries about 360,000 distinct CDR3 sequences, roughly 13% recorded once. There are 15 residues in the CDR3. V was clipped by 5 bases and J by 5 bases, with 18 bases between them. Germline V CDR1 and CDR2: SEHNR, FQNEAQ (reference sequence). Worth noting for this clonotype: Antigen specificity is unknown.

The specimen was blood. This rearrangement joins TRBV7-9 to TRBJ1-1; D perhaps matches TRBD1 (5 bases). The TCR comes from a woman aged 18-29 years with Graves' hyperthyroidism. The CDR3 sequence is CASSPVDSPTTEAFF. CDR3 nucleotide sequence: TGTGCCAGCAGCCCGGTTGACAGCCCCACGACTGAAGCTTTCTTT.